The text below deals with one T cell receptor beta chain. Reverse transcribed after extraction, RNA yielded cDNA as the sequencing template. The repertoire was sequenced with immunoSEQ multiplex PCR; TCRdb's copy has only in-frame clones and lacks some. This sample has around 200,000 clones, with about three fifths found just once. The CDR3 consists of 13 residues. Germline V gene data show CDR1 as SGHRS and CDR2 as YFSETQ. With 1 base removed from V and 0 bases from J, the gap between germline ends came to 3 bases. Treatment reported: oral pan-JAK inhibitor, 5-10 mg twice daily. Alopecia areata patients provided lesional scalp punch biopsies and peripheral blood, both collected for the study. The data are from a study of CD8+ T cells in alopecia areata. Overall study context: Twice a day, 5 to 10 mg of oral tofacitinib was administered to treated patients.

The sequence derives from a human donor with alopecia areata. The sample in question was CD8+ T cells sorted from blood, obtained at week 24, from a patient treated with tofacitinib. The chain couples TRBV5-1 to TRBJ2-3, with no clear D. The CDR3 coding sequence is TGCGCCAGCAGCTTGACTAGCACAGATACGCAGTATTTT. Translated, it gives CASSLTSTDTQYF.